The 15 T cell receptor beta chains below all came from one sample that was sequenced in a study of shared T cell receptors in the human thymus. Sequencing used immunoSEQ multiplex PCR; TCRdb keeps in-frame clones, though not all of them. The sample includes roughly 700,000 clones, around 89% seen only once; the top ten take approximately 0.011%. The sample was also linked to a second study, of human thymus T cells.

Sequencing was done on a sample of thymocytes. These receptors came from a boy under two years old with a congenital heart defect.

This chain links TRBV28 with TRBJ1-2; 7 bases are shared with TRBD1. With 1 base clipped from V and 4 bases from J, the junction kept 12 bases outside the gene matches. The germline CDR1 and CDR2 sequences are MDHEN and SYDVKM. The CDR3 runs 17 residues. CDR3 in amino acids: CASSLSAQGGRGYGYTF. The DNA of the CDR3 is TGTGCCAGCAGTTTATCCGCCCAGGGGGGCAGGGGCTATGGCTACACCTTC.

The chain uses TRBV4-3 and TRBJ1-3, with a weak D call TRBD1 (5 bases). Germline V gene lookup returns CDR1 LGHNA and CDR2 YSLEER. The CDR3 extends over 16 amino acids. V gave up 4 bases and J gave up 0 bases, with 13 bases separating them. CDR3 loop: CASSPRETVSGNTIYF. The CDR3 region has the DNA TGCGCCAGCAGCCCCCGGGAGACAGTCTCTGGAAACACCATATATTTT.

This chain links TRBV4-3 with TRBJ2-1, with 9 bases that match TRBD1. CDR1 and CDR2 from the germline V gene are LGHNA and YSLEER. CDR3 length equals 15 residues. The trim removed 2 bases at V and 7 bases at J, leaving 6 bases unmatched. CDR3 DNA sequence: TGCGCCAGCAGCCAACTACAGGGGGCGGAGAATGAGCAGTTCTTC. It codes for CASSQLQGAENEQFF.

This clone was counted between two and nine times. CDR3 sequence reads: CSAGYDEQFF. The DNA for the CDR3 is TGCAGTGCCGGGTATGATGAGCAGTTCTTC. The J gene is TRBJ2-1, the V gene TRBV20-1; D remains unclear. CDR1 is DFQATT and CDR2 is SNEGSKA in the germline V gene (reference sequence). The CDR3 contains 10 residues. V dropped 6 bases and J dropped 8 bases, with 8 bases sitting between them.

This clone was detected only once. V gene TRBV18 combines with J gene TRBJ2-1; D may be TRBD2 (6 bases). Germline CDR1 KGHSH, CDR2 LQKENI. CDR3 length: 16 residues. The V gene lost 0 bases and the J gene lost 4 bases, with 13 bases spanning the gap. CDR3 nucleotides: TGTGCCAGCTCACCACCTGGAGGGGCCACATACAATGAGCAGTTCTTC. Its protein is CASSPPGGATYNEQFF.

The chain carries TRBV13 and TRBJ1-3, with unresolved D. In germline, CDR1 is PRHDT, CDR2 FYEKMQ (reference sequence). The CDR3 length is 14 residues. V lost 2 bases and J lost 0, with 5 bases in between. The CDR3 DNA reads TGTGCCAGCAGCTTACGGGTCTCTGGAAACACCATATATTTT. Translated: CASSLRVSGNTIYF.

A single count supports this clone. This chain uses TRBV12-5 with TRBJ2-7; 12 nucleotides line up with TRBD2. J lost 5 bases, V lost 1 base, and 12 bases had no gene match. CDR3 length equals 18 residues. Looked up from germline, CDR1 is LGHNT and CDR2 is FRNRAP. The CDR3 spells CASGLGDRTGLAGHEQYF. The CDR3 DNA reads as TGTGCTAGTGGTTTGGGGGACAGAACGGGACTAGCGGGCCACGAGCAGTACTTC.

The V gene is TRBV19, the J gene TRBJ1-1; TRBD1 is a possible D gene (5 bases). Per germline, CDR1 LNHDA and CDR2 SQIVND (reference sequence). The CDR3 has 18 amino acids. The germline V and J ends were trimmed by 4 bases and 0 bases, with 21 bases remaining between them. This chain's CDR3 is CASSTPSGAGIMNTEAFF. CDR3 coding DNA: TGTGCCAGTAGTACCCCCAGTGGGGCAGGGATAATGAACACTGAAGCTTTCTTT.

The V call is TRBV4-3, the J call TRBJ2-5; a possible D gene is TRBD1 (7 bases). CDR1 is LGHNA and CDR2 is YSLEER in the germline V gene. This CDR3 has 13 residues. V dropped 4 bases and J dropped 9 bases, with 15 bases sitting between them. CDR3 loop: CASSRLGQGAQYF. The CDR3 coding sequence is TGCGCCAGCAGCCGACTAGGTCAGGGGGCCCAGTACTTC.

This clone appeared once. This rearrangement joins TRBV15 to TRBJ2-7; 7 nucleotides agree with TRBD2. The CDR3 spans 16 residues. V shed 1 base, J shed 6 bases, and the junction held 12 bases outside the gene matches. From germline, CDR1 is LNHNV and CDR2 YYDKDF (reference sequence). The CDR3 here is CATSRGEGSQLREQYF. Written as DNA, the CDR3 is TGTGCCACCAGCAGAGGGGAGGGGTCCCAGCTGCGCGAGCAGTACTTC.

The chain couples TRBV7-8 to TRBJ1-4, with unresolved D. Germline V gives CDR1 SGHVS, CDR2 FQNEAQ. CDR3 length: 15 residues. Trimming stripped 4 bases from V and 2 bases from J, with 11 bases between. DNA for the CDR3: TGTGCCAGCAGCTCATGGAGGTCCACTAATGAAAAACTGTTTTTT. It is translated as CASSSWRSTNEKLFF. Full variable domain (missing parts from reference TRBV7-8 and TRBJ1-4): GAGVSQSPRYKVAKRGQDVALRCDPISGHVSLFWYQQALGQGPEFLTYFQNEAQLDKSGLPSDRFFAERPEGSVSTLKIQRTQQEDSAVYLCASSSWRSTNEKLFFGSGTQLSVL.

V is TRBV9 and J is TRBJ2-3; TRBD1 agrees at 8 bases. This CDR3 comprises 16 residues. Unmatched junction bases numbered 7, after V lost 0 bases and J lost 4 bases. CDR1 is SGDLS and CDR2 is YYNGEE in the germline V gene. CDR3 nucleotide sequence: TGTGCCAGCAGCGTAGCTGTGCCAGGGGGCGCAGATACGCAGTATTTT. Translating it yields CASSVAVPGGADTQYF.

The CDR3 sequence is CASGEAGASYEQYF. The CDR3, as DNA: TGTGCCAGCGGGGAAGCGGGAGCCTCCTACGAGCAGTACTTC. V usage is TRBV25-1 and J usage is TRBJ2-7; 8 nucleotides line up with TRBD2. The germline CDR1 and CDR2 sequences are MGHDK and SYGVNS. V lost 8 bases to trimming and J lost 0 bases; unmatched junction nucleotides: 6. The CDR3 length is 14 residues.

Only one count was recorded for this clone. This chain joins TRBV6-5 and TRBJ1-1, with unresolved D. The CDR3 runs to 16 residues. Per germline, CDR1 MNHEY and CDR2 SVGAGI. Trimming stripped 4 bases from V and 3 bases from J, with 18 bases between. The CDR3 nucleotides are TGTGCCAGCAGTTTCGAGGACGGTTCGGGGTACACTGAAGCTTTCTTT. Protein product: CASSFEDGSGYTEAFF.

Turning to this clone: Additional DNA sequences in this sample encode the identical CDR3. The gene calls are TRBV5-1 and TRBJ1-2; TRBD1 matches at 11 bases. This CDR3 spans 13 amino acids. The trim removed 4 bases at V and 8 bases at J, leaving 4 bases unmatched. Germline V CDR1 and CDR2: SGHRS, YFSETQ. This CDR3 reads CASSPGQGDGYTF. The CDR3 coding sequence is TGCGCCAGCAGCCCGGGACAGGGGGACGGCTACACCTTC.